This TCR beta chain was observed in a study of glioma-infiltrating T cells. This CDR3 comprises 15 residues. V was clipped by 5 bases and J by 2 bases; unmatched bases: 9. Germline V gene sequence: CDR1 KGHSH, CDR2 LQKENI. TCR alpha and beta CDR3 regions were amplified from RNA using iRepertoire nested multiplex PCR. One-step reverse transcription and amplification started from approximately 100-400 ng of tissue mRNA or PBMC total RNA. TCRdb used MiXCR to reprocess the multiplex PCR reads, holding one entry per CDR3 protein. The sample yields more than 20,000 distinct CDR3 sequences, just under 25% seen once. Worth noting for this clonotype: Its matching antigen is unknown.

General study points: Tissue and blood shared very few CDR3 sequences. Gliomas, especially low-grade, showed above-expected tissue-blood divergence; non-neoplastic patients showed below.

The chain combines TRBV18 with TRBJ2-7; 7 nucleotides align to TRBD1. Sequencing input: glioma tissue, nonneoplastic brain tissue, or PBMCs (not recorded which). The receptor was isolated from a human donor with low-grade glioma or glioblastoma, undergoing nonglioma brain surgery, or in good health (not recorded which). The CDR3 region is CASSTGDSFAYEQYF. As DNA, the CDR3 is TGTGCCAGCTCAACCGGGGACAGCTTTGCCTACGAGCAGTACTTC. The variable domain in full, with the rest retrieved from reference TRBV18 and TRBJ2-7, is NAGVMQNPRHLVRRRGQEARLRCSPMKGHSHVYWYRQLPEEGLKFMVYLQKENIIDESGMPKERFSAEFPKEGPSILRIQQVVRGDSAAYFCASSTGDSFAYEQYFGPGTRLTVT.